This passage covers 20 T cell receptor beta chains from one sample sequenced in a study of CD8+CD57+ T cells in acquired aplastic anemia. The TCR beta profiling, which covered VDJ combination and CDR3 sequence, was carried out using genomic DNA as the template. MiXCR, applied by TCRdb to the reads, yields one record per CDR3 protein. The data contain approximately 190,000 distinct CDR3 sequences, around 65% of them seen just once; the ten biggest clones take up 35% to 55%. The sequencing input was sorted CD4+, CD8+, or CD8+CD57+ T cells (not recorded which) from PBMCs. The receptors shown here come from a human donor with severe aplastic anemia or a healthy control (not recorded which).

The CDR3, as DNA: TGTGCCACCAGTGATTTGGACAGCAGATGGTACTTC. Its translation: CATSDLDSRWYF. This rearrangement joins TRBV24-1 to TRBJ2-5, with D perhaps TRBD1 (5 bases). Germline V gene sequence: CDR1 KGHDR, CDR2 SFDVKD. This CDR3 is 12 amino acids long. V lost 0 bases to trimming and J lost 13 bases, with 11 bases between them.

This clonotype came up many times. The chain links TRBV20-1 to TRBJ1-2; maybe TRBD1 (5 bases). Looked up from germline, CDR1 is DFQATT and CDR2 is SNEGSKA (reference sequence). V was pared by 0 bases and J by 4 bases, with 18 bases between. The CDR3 sequence is 16 residues long. CDR3 nucleotides: TGCAGTGCTAGAGATCAGAGATTAGCGGGGGGCTATGGCTACACCTTC. It encodes CSARDQRLAGGYGYTF.

This chain links TRBV7-9 with TRBJ2-5; D perhaps matches TRBD1 (5 bases). CDR3 length: 14 residues. Deletions cut 1 base from V and 7 bases from J, with 13 bases between. The germline V gene encodes CDR1 SEHNR and CDR2 FQNEAQ (reference sequence). In nucleotides, the CDR3 is TGTGCCAGCAGCTTAGAAGGGGCTCGAGTGACCCAGTACTTC. It is translated as CASSLEGARVTQYF.

This rearrangement joins TRBV20-1 to TRBJ2-2; perhaps TRBD2 as D (6 bases). Germline values: CDR1 DFQATT, CDR2 SNEGSKA (reference sequence). This CDR3 comprises 13 residues. The V end was cut by 7 bases, the J end by 1 base, with 10 bases between. CDR3 in DNA: TGCAGTGTACCAGCGGGGAACACCGGGGAGCTGTTTTTT. It specifies CSVPAGNTGELFF.

The chain combines TRBV7-9 with TRBJ1-2; 7 bases align to TRBD1. The CDR3 is made up of 14 amino acids. Germline V CDR1 and CDR2: SEHNR, FQNEAQ (reference sequence). V lost 5 bases and J lost 6; bases outside the gene matches: 9. The CDR3 loop reads CASSPDGQVNGYTF. Here the CDR3 DNA reads TGTGCCAGCAGCCCAGATGGACAGGTGAATGGCTACACCTTC.

This clonotype was detected many times. The rearrangement uses TRBV7-9 and TRBJ2-2; D is unresolved. Germline-derived CDR1 and CDR2 are SEHNR and FQNEAQ (reference sequence). The CDR3 contains 14 residues. The germline V and J ends were trimmed by 0 bases and 7 bases, with 9 bases remaining between them. The DNA of the CDR3 is TGTGCCAGCAGCTTAGCCCTCCGTGGCGGGGAGCTGTTTTTT. This codes for CASSLALRGGELFF.

This clonotype turned up a few times. The chain's CDR3 is CSVAGANQPQHF. DNA for the CDR3: TGCAGCGTTGCAGGGGCCAATCAGCCCCAGCATTTT. V usage is TRBV29-1 and J usage is TRBJ1-5, with D perhaps TRBD1 (6 bases). V gave up 4 bases and J gave up 3 bases, with 7 bases separating them. This CDR3 comprises 12 residues. Germline V gives CDR1 SQVTM, CDR2 ANQGSEA.

The V call is TRBV6-2 or TRBV6-3, the J call TRBJ1-4; D unresolved. Germline V gene sequence: CDR1 MNHEY, CDR2 SVGEGT. V was shortened by 5 bases and J by 7 bases, with 17 bases between the two germline ends. The CDR3 is 15 residues long. The DNA for the CDR3 is TGTGCCAGCAGTCCCGCTGGGGAGGGCGGTGAAAAACTGTTTTTT. This sequence encodes CASSPAGEGGEKLFF.

This clonotype showed up just a few times. The V and J genes are TRBV2 and TRBJ2-2; D possibly corresponds to TRBD1 (6 bases). V dropped 5 bases and J dropped 6 bases, with 10 bases sitting between them. Germline V gene sequence: CDR1 SNHLY, CDR2 FYNNEI. The CDR3 runs 13 residues. CDR3: CASSQDSPGELFF. The CDR3 DNA reads as TGTGCCAGCAGTCAGGACAGTCCCGGGGAGCTGTTTTTT. Using reference TRBV2 and TRBJ2-2 for the parts outside the CDR3, the full variable domain is EPEVTQTPSHQVTQMGQEVILRCVPISNHLYFYWYRQILGQKVEFLVSFYNNEISEKSEIFDDQFSVERPDGSNFTLKIRSTKLEDSAMYFCASSQDSPGELFFGEGSRLTVL.

The gene calls are TRBV20-1 and TRBJ2-7; 8 bases are a match to TRBD1. The CDR3 contains 14 residues. Losses at the gene ends were 3 bases for V and 3 bases for J; bases not matched to a gene: 7. CDR1 and CDR2 (germline): DFQATT, SNEGSKA (reference sequence). Written as DNA, the CDR3 is TGCAGTGCTAGTCCCGGACAGGGCAACTACGAGCAGTACTTC. Its protein is CSASPGQGNYEQYF.

The chain carries TRBV9 and TRBJ2-1, with 7 bases identical to TRBD1. Germline-derived CDR1 and CDR2 are SGDLS and YYNGEE. V shed 4 bases and J 12 bases; nucleotides not matched to a gene: 13. The CDR3 loop spans 14 amino acids. The CDR3 DNA reads as TGTGCCAGCAGCTTAGGATTTGGGACAGCCTCGCAGTTCTTC. Translation gives CASSLGFGTASQFF.

In its sample, this clonotype was seen a few times. The chain joins TRBV29-1 to TRBJ2-7; the D gene is possibly TRBD1 (6 bases). Per the germline V gene, CDR1 is SQVTM and CDR2 is ANQGSEA. V gave up 1 base and J gave up 6 bases, with 10 bases separating them. CDR3 length: 12 amino acids. The CDR3 spells CSVEGGRSEQYF. The CDR3 DNA sequence: TGCAGCGTTGAAGGGGGGCGCAGCGAGCAGTACTTC.

On this clonotype itself: The junction departs from the called germline gene at one end, perhaps through a read error. This rearrangement joins TRBV10-3 to TRBJ2-2, with D possibly matching TRBD1 (5 bases). This CDR3 spans 14 amino acids. Germline lookup yields CDR1 ENHRY and CDR2 SYGVKD. The CDR3 nucleotides are TGTGCCAGCAGTTCCGACAGGAACACCGGGGAGCTGTTTTTT. It codes for CASSSDRNTGELFF.

The chain joins TRBV7-9 to TRBJ1-1, with TRBD1 matching 7 bases. Germline assignment: CDR1 SEHNR and CDR2 FQNEAQ (reference sequence). J gave up 5 bases and V 10 bases, and 10 bases lay outside the gene matches. This CDR3 has 13 amino acids. The CDR3 loop reads CAITTGYGTEAFF. Here the CDR3 DNA reads TGTGCCATCACGACAGGGTATGGGACTGAAGCTTTCTTT.

The sample holds many counts of this clonotype. V usage is TRBV5-6 and J usage is TRBJ2-1; D unclear. Between the trimmed V and J ends, which lost 0 bases and 5 bases, there was a span of 18 bases. The CDR3 extends over 17 amino acids. Germline-derived CDR1 and CDR2 are SGHDT and YYEEEE. CDR3 DNA: TGTGCCAGCAGCTTGGGGATAGCCGAAGGGCCCAACAATGAGCAGTTCTTC. Amino acid sequence: CASSLGIAEGPNNEQFF.

The chain links TRBV29-1 to TRBJ1-1; D is unresolved. V was shortened by 0 bases and J by 6 bases, with 5 bases between the two germline ends. There are 11 residues in the CDR3. Germline-derived CDR1 and CDR2 are SQVTM and ANQGSEA. CDR3 sequence reads: CSVEDLAEAFF. The CDR3 DNA sequence: TGCAGCGTTGAAGATCTAGCTGAAGCTTTCTTT.

In its sample, this clonotype was seen once. The chain employs TRBV7-8 and TRBJ1-4; no reliable D call. The length of the CDR3 is 12 residues. Trimming took 5 bases from V and 8 from J, leaving 9 bases between them. Germline values: CDR1 SGHVS, CDR2 FQNEAQ. The CDR3 sequence: CASSHLGEKLFF. The CDR3 DNA sequence: TGTGCCAGCAGCCATTTGGGAGAAAAACTGTTTTTT.

The chain has TRBV30 and TRBJ2-7; D might be TRBD1 (6 bases). The CDR3 runs 14 residues. The V and J ends lost 3 bases and 0 bases respectively, with 12 bases between them. CDR1 and CDR2 (germline): GTSNPN, SVGIG (reference sequence). This CDR3 reads CAWREEGGSYEQYF. CDR3 coding DNA: TGTGCCTGGAGAGAAGAAGGGGGCTCCTACGAGCAGTACTTC.

The chain carries TRBV19 and TRBJ2-7, with D perhaps matching TRBD1 (6 bases). Germline V gene data show CDR1 as LNHDA and CDR2 as SQIVND (reference sequence). CDR3 length: 15 amino acids. Between the trimmed V and J ends, which lost 0 bases and 3 bases, there was a span of 12 bases. The CDR3 coding sequence is TGTGCCAGTAGTATAGATCTATCAGGGGACTACGAGCAGTACTTC. It encodes CASSIDLSGDYEQYF. Full variable domain (missing parts from reference TRBV19 and TRBJ2-7): DGGITQSPKYLFRKEGQNVTLSCEQNLNHDAMYWYRQDPGQGLRLIYYSQIVNDFQKGDIAEGYSVSREKKESFPLTVTSAQKNPTAFYLCASSIDLSGDYEQYFGPGTRLTVT.

This clonotype has just one count. V usage is TRBV9 and J usage is TRBJ2-3, with 8 bases matching TRBD2. The CDR3 consists of 15 residues. CDR1 SGDLS and CDR2 YYNGEE come from the germline V gene. Germline trimming cut 0 bases from V and 6 bases from J; bases unmatched to any gene: 6. CDR3 sequence reads: CASSVGASGLDTQYF. CDR3 nucleotide sequence: TGTGCCAGCAGCGTAGGAGCTAGCGGGCTCGATACGCAGTATTTT.